This TCR beta chain was found in a study of T-cell reconstitution after alpha-beta-depleted transplantation in children. Germline CDR1 and CDR2: SGHTA and FQGNSA. V was cut by 1 base and J by 5 bases, with 8 bases left in between. There are 13 residues in the CDR3. Study-level points and caveats: Some patients showed high day-60 TCRbeta diversity, which derived from surviving recipient T cells and thymic progenitors. Approximately two months post-transplant, alpha-beta T cells reportedly originated from several hundred expanded graft clones. T-cell counts and diversity were attributed mostly to newly produced T cells one year after transplant.

A note on this clonotype: Antigen: not known.

TCRbeta library preparation incorporated unique molecular identifiers. MiXCR, applied by TCRdb to the PCR reads, yields one record per CDR3 protein. The data contain about 200,000 distinct CDR3 sequences, approximately 8% of them singletons. The sequence derives from a male patient aged 2-15 years who had a stem cell transplant for acute myeloid leukemia, so the T cells may come from the graft donor. This chain links TRBV7-2 with TRBJ2-5; D remains unclear. This material consisted of PBMCs, mostly from graft donor cells, taken 360 days after TCRalphabeta/CD19-depleted stem cell transplant. CDR3 in DNA: TGTGCCAGCAGCTTAGTTTGGTGGGAGACCCAGTACTTC. It codes for CASSLVWWETQYF.